The 13 T cell receptor beta chains below were found in one sample sequenced in a study of T cell responses to AZD1222 COVID-19 vaccine. Here immunoSEQ multiplex PCR was the method, and the copy in TCRdb shows in-frame clones only, minus some. The repertoire holds 100,000 to 150,000 clones, with over 75% as singletons. The input for sequencing was peripheral blood, taken on day 0 of AZD1222 vaccination. The receptors here all came from an adult in good health.

This rearrangement joins TRBV12-3 or TRBV12-4 to TRBJ1-1; D is ambiguous. V shed 3 bases and J shed 4 bases, with 3 bases lying between them. The CDR3 sequence is 11 residues long. The DNA of the CDR3 is TGTGCCAGCAGTTTCACCACTGAAGCTTTCTTT. As protein: CASSFTTEAFF.

The chain is built from TRBV2 and TRBJ2-2, with 10 bases matching TRBD2. The junction had 6 bases not matched to a gene; V was cut back by 6 bases and J by 5 bases. The CDR3 spans 15 residues. The germline gives CDR1 SNHLY, CDR2 FYNNEI. The CDR3 nucleotides are TGTGCCAGCAGGCCTAGCGGGAGAGGAACCGGGGAGCTGTTTTTT. Protein: CASRPSGRGTGELFF.

The CDR3 sequence: CASSLRVPGQGFGYTF. The DNA for the CDR3 is TGCGCCAGCAGCTTGAGGGTACCGGGACAGGGGTTTGGCTACACCTTC. The genes are TRBV5-1 and TRBJ1-2; 10 bases align to TRBD1. From germline, CDR1 is SGHRS and CDR2 YFSETQ. Trimming at V came to 1 base and at J to 7 bases, leaving 10 bases not matched to a gene. The CDR3 is made up of 16 amino acids.

The V and J genes are TRBV28 and TRBJ1-3, with D hard to call. V dropped 7 bases and J dropped 2 bases, with 15 bases sitting between them. This CDR3 contains 15 residues. Per the germline V gene, CDR1 is MDHEN and CDR2 is SYDVKM. CDR3 in amino acids: CASNSGRTTGNTIYF. Here the CDR3 DNA reads TGTGCCAGCAACTCAGGAAGGACCACTGGAAACACCATATATTTT.

The chain combines TRBV7-9 with TRBJ1-2; D gene uncertain. The CDR3 has 14 residues. CDR1 and CDR2 from the germline V gene are SEHNR and FQNEAQ (reference sequence). V lost 3 bases and J lost 0, with 8 bases in between. This CDR3 is CASSFGRTNYGYTF. The CDR3 DNA reads TGTGCCAGCAGCTTTGGGAGAACTAACTATGGCTACACCTTC.

The chain combines TRBV29-1 with TRBJ1-1; D perhaps matches TRBD1 (6 bases). The CDR3 loop spans 13 amino acids. Per the germline V gene, CDR1 is SQVTM and CDR2 is ANQGSEA. V dropped 5 bases and J dropped 2 bases, with 12 bases sitting between them. The DNA of the CDR3 is TGCAGCGTTCAAAAGGACAGTAACACTGAAGCTTTCTTT. Protein: CSVQKDSNTEAFF.

The J gene is TRBJ2-3, the V gene TRBV7-2; D tentatively reads TRBD1 or TRBD2 (5 bases each). Trimming took 1 base from V and 2 from J, leaving 10 bases between them. CDR3 length equals 15 residues. Germline-derived CDR1 and CDR2 are SGHTA and FQGNSA. CDR3 DNA: TGTGCCAGCAGCTTAGTAGGGACCTACACAGATACGCAGTATTTT. It is translated as CASSLVGTYTDTQYF.

The chain combines TRBV28 with TRBJ1-5; a possible D gene is TRBD1 (5 bases). Trimming stripped 5 bases from V and 5 bases from J, with 13 bases between. Looked up from germline, CDR1 is MDHEN and CDR2 is SYDVKM. The CDR3 consists of 14 residues. CDR3 coding DNA: TGTGCCAGCAGTCTGCGGGGGTGGGATCAGCCCCAGCATTTT. Its protein is CASSLRGWDQPQHF. Full variable domain (remainder filled in from reference TRBV28 and TRBJ1-5): DVKVTQSSRYLVKRTGEKVFLECVQDMDHENMFWYRQDPGLGLRLIYFSYDVKMKEKGDIPEGYSVSREKKERFSLILESASTNQTSMYLCASSLRGWDQPQHFGDGTRLSIL.

This chain joins TRBV7-9 and TRBJ1-6; D possibly corresponds to TRBD1 (5 bases). Trimming stripped 1 base from V and 10 bases from J, with 8 bases between. The CDR3 totals 13 residues. Germline V gene data show CDR1 as SEHNR and CDR2 as FQNEAQ (reference sequence). The CDR3 protein is CASSLEGLSPLHF. The DNA of the CDR3 is TGTGCCAGCAGCTTAGAGGGGTTGTCACCCCTCCACTTT.

This clone was seen only once. This chain connects TRBV5-1 to TRBJ2-7, with D maybe TRBD2 (5 bases). The CDR3 loop spans 13 amino acids. V shed 3 bases and J shed 3 bases, with 10 bases lying between them. Germline values: CDR1 SGHRS, CDR2 YFSETQ. CDR3 nucleotide sequence: TGCGCCAGCAGCTCCGACGGACTCTACGAGCAGTACTTC. It yields the protein CASSSDGLYEQYF.

V is TRBV15 and J is TRBJ2-7; D tentatively reads TRBD1 or TRBD2 (5 bases each). CDR1 and CDR2 (germline): LNHNV, YYDKDF (reference sequence). V gave up 1 base and J gave up 2 bases, with 12 bases separating them. The CDR3 has 15 residues. CDR3: CATSRGGTATYEQYF. The CDR3 DNA reads as TGTGCCACCAGCAGAGGTGGGACGGCAACCTACGAGCAGTACTTC.

The J gene is TRBJ2-1, the V gene TRBV9; D uncertain. CDR1 is SGDLS and CDR2 is YYNGEE in the germline V gene. V was cut by 5 bases and J by 3 bases, with 12 bases left in between. The CDR3 has 14 amino acids. CDR3 loop: CASSDRVDYNEQFF. The DNA of the CDR3 is TGTGCCAGCAGTGACCGGGTGGACTACAATGAGCAGTTCTTC.

The chain links TRBV5-1 to TRBJ1-3; no clear D gene. V was pared by 5 bases and J by 4 bases, with 16 bases between. The CDR3 is 15 residues long. Germline V gene data show CDR1 as SGHRS and CDR2 as YFSETQ. CDR3 loop: CASRREAAGGNTIYF. The CDR3 region has the DNA TGCGCCAGCAGAAGGGAGGCTGCGGGAGGAAACACCATATATTTT.